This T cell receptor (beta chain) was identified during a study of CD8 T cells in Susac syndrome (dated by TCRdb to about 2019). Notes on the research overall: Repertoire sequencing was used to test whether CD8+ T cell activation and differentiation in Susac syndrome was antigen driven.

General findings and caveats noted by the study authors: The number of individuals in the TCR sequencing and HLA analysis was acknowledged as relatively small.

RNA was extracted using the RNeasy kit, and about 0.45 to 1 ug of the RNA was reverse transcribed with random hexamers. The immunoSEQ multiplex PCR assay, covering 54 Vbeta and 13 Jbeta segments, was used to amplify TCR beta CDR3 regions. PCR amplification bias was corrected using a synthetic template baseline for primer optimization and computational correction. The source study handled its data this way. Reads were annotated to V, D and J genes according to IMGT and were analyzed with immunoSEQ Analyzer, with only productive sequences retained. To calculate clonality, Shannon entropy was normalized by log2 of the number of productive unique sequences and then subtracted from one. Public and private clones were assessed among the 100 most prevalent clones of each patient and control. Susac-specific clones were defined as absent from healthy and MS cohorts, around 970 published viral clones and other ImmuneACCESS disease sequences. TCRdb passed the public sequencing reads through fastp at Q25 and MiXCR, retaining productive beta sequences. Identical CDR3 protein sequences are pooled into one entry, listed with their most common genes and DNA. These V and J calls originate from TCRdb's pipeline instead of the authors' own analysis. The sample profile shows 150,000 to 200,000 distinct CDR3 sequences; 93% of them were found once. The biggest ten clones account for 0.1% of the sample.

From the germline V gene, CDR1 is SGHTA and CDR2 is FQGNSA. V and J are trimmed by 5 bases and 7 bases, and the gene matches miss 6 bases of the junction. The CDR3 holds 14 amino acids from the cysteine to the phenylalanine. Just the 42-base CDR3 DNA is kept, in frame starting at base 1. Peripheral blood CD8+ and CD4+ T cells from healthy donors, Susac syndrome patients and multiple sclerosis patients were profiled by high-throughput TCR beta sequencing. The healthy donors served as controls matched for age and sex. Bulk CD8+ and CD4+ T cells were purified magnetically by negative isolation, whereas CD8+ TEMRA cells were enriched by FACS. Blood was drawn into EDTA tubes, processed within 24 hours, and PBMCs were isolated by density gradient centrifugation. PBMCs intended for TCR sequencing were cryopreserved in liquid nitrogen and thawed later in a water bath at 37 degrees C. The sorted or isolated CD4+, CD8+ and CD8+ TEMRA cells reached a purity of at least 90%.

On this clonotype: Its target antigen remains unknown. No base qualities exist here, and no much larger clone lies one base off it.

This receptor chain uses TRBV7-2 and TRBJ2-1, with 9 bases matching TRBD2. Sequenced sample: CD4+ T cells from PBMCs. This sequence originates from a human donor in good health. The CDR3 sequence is CASSESTSGNEQFF. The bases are TGTGCCAGCAGCGAAAGCACTAGCGGGAATGAGCAGTTCTTC. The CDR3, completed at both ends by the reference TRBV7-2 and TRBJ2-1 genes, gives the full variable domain GAGVSQSPSNKVTEKGKDVELRCDPISGHTALYWYRQSLGQGLEFLIYFQGNSAPDKSGLPSDRFSAERTGGSVSTLTIQRTQQEDSAVYLCASSESTSGNEQFFGPGTRLTVL.